Listed here is a single T cell receptor beta chain. Its antigen is still unknown. No much larger clone exists at a distance of one base, and base qualities are not known. The sample is drawn from a study of response to subunit inactivated influenza vaccine (dated by TCRdb to the late 2010s). Background for the entire study: Deep quantitative T cell receptor repertoire profiling was used in the study to track responses to a trivalent subunit inactivated influenza vaccine. Study-wide conclusions, independent of this receptor: According to the authors, only a limited number of new T cells may be recruited by each seasonal influenza vaccination.

Receptors were amplified or captured by RT-PCR. This sample was sequenced with an Illumina HiSeq 2500. TCRdb redid the processing of the public reads, applying fastp at Q25 and MiXCR, and retained in-frame beta chains. Records with the same CDR3 protein are collapsed into one entry carrying the most frequent genes and DNA. The sample table records about 650,000 distinct CDR3 sequences; approximately 15% of these occur just once. Jointly, the top ten make up 11% of the sample. Inclusive of the bounding cysteine and phenylalanine, the CDR3 is 14 residues long. The DNA shown is the 42-base CDR3, in frame from base 1. From a lookup of the germline V gene, CDR1 and CDR2 are LGHNA and YNFKEQ. Trimming accounts for 6 bases at V and 4 bases at J, while the number of junction bases matched to no gene is 6.

Here the chain combines TRBV4-2 and TRBJ2-5, and 9 junctional nucleotides match TRBD2. This clonotype was obtained from a man aged 50 to 60 who received an inactivated influenza vaccine. Donor details come from another sample of the same person, matched by shared clones. Sequencing was performed on PBMCs from blood, taken 11 to 12 days after vaccination. The CDR3 region: CASRGSGSGETQYF. The nucleotide sequence is TGTGCCAGCAGGGGTAGCGGGAGCGGAGAGACCCAGTACTTC.